This entry concerns a single T cell receptor beta chain. This CDR3 region has 16 residues. V was trimmed by 4 bases and J by 0 bases, leaving 13 bases between them. CDR1 is SEHNR and CDR2 is FQNEAQ in the germline V gene (reference sequence). How the authors handled the data: Reference gene primer amplification gave nucleated cell count estimates. Repertoires were generated with immunoSEQ multiplex PCR, while TCRdb's copy carries only in-frame clones and drops some. V, J and clone size derive from that table, while D and trimming were established from the DNA sequence. The sample lists some 190,000 clones; more than 85% were seen once. The sample originates from a study of blood T cell repertoires in COVID-19. At the level of the study: Samples representing acute and convalescent COVID-19 were sourced from the United States, Italy and Spain. Sources were T cells, B-cell-depleted T cells, or PBMCs; the material itself was cDNA or gDNA.

Sequenced sample: peripheral blood. The clonotype originates from a man aged 30 to 45 with acute or convalescent COVID-19. V gene TRBV7-9 combines with J gene TRBJ1-5; no firm D call. DNA of the CDR3: TGTGCCAGCAGCTCGCCGACAACCAATAGCAATCAGCCCCAGCATTTT. Residues: CASSSPTTNSNQPQHF.